This TCR beta chain was documented in a study of monozygotic twins with inflammatory bowel disease. General observations from the study: Inverse Simpson values showed less TCRbeta diversity in IBD patients than in their healthy co-twins.

A word on this clonotype: Its target is unknown.

The germline CDR1 and CDR2 sequences are SQVTM and ANQGSEA. The CDR3 sequence is 13 residues long. Investigators made cDNA in eight separate reactions per sample. UMIs containing a 6-nucleotide sample barcode were added via template switching. Reanalyzing the 5' RACE reads, TCRdb keeps one entry per CDR3 protein, without DNA. The sample totals 300,000 to 350,000 distinct CDR3 sequences. Sequences were obtained from blood. The source of this sequence is a human donor with ulcerative colitis or Crohn's disease, or a healthy co-twin of an affected twin (not recorded which). The chain joins TRBV29-1 to TRBJ1-4. The CDR3 sequence: CSVGKSANEKLFF.